The clone carrying this T cell receptor beta chain was seen a few times. Its antigen is currently unknown. The data are from a study of beta chain features in type 1 diabetes. Study information: Sorted cells from all samples, numbering about 100,000,000, were examined. The study's findings and limits: Cells carrying high TCR expression could end up over-represented when cDNA is sequenced. Across patients, naive, central memory and Treg TCRB repertoires exhibited apparently greater similarity than was observed across healthy donors. Type 1 diabetes patients had TCRB CDR3s that were shorter (moderately but significantly so) in all four CD4+ subsets.

Every isolated RNA sample was fully reverse transcribed, so sequencing captured expressed TCRB transcripts. Sequencing used immunoSEQ multiplex PCR; TCRdb keeps in-frame clones, though not all of them. The sample consists of 600,000 or so clones, over 11% of them appearing once. Stem cell-like memory, regulatory, central memory and naive CD4+ cells were sorted via CD45RO/CCR7/CD25/CD127/CD95/CD27. The V gene's germline CDR1 is GTSNPN and CDR2 SVGIG (reference sequence). The CDR3 has 12 residues. Trimming pared 5 bases from V and 6 bases from J, leaving 8 bases between. The V and J genes are TRBV30 and TRBJ1-6; D is ambiguous. The specimen sequenced was naive CD4+ T cells from blood. The TCR originated in a man aged 18 to 29 with type 1 diabetes. The CDR3 loop is CAWGPVNSPLHF. The CDR3 DNA reads TGTGCCTGGGGACCGGTTAATTCACCCCTCCACTTT.